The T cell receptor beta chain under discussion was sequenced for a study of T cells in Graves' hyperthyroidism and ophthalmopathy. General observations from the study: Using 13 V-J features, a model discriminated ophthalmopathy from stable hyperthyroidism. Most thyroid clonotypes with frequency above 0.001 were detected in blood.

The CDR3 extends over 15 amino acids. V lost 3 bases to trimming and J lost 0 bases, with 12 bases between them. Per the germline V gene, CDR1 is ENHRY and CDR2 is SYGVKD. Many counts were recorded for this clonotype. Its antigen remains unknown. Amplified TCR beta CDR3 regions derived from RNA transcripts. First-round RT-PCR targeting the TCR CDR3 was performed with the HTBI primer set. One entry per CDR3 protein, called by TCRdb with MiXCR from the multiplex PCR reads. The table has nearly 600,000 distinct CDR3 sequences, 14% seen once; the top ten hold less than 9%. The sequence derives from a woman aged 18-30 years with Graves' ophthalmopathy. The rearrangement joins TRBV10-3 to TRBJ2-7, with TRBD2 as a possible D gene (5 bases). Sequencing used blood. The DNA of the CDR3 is TGTGCCATCAGTGAACGAGCGGCCAGCTCCTACGAGCAGTACTTC. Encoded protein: CAISERAASSYEQYF.